A single sample gave rise to the 26 T cell receptor beta chains below, sequenced in a study of T cell responses to AZD1222 COVID-19 vaccine. Generated by immunoSEQ multiplex PCR, the TCRdb table keeps only in-frame clones and is missing some. This table has tens of thousands of clones, roughly 90% appearing once. The sequences come from peripheral blood, collected 28 days after the second AZD1222 dose. These TCRs come from an adult who received the AZD1222 COVID-19 vaccine.

This chain links TRBV5-4 with TRBJ1-1, with D possibly TRBD1 on 6 matching bases. V gave up 4 bases and J gave up 3 bases, with 13 bases separating them. This CDR3 is built from 14 residues. Germline assignment: CDR1 SGHNT and CDR2 YYREEE (reference sequence). Here the CDR3 DNA reads TGTGCCAGCAGCGGGAGCCCAGGGGACACTGAAGCTTTCTTT. It yields the protein CASSGSPGDTEAFF.

The rearrangement joins TRBV7-6 to TRBJ2-7, with 7 bases lining up with TRBD2. The CDR3 covers 15 residues. Unmatched junction bases numbered 4, after V lost 2 bases and J lost 0 bases. Germline V gene sequence: CDR1 SGHVS, CDR2 FNYEAQ. The DNA of the CDR3 is TGTGCCAGCAGCTTAAGGCCTAGCGGCTCCTACGAGCAGTACTTC. This gives the protein CASSLRPSGSYEQYF.

This clone was found many times. Other DNA variants within this sample encode the same CDR3. The chain is built from TRBV24-1 and TRBJ2-3; 14 positions match TRBD2. V was clipped by 5 bases and J by 6 bases; unmatched bases: 3. There are 15 residues in the CDR3. Germline V CDR1 and CDR2: KGHDR, SFDVKD. The CDR3 reads CATSGLAGGPDTQYF. DNA of the CDR3: TGTGCCACCAGTGGACTAGCGGGAGGGCCCGATACGCAGTATTTT.

The chain employs TRBV6-5 and TRBJ1-3; tentative D call: TRBD1 (5 bases). The CDR3 extends over 13 amino acids. Per the germline V gene, CDR1 is MNHEY and CDR2 is SVGAGI. V was trimmed by 5 bases and J by 8 bases, leaving 13 bases between them. The CDR3 DNA follows: TGTGCCAGCAGTACGACCGTCAGGGACACCATATATTTT. The encoded protein is CASSTTVRDTIYF.

V usage is TRBV5-1 and J usage is TRBJ2-7, with D perhaps matching TRBD1 or TRBD2 (5 bases each). The length of the CDR3 is 16 residues. Trimming removed 6 bases from V and 1 base from J, with 20 bases in between. CDR1 is SGHRS and CDR2 is YFSETQ in the germline V gene. The CDR3, as DNA: TGCGCCAGCACCTCATTTGAGGGGAGTGGGTCCTACGAGCAGTACTTC. This translates into CASTSFEGSGSYEQYF.

The chain joins TRBV6-2 or TRBV6-3 to TRBJ1-5; D gene ambiguous. The CDR3 extends over 15 amino acids. V was cut by 0 bases and J by 5 bases, with 11 bases left in between. Germline CDR1 MNHEY, CDR2 SVGEGT. The CDR3 spells CASSYSARRYQPQHF. The CDR3 region has the DNA TGTGCCAGCAGTTACTCGGCCAGGAGATATCAGCCCCAGCATTTT.

V and J are TRBV27 and TRBJ1-6; 8 bases map to TRBD1. The CDR3 runs 15 residues. The trim removed 4 bases at V and 9 bases at J, leaving 8 bases unmatched. Per germline, CDR1 MNHEY and CDR2 SMNVEV (reference sequence). CDR3 amino acids: CASSSTRTGSSPLHF. CDR3 sequence (DNA): TGTGCCAGCAGTTCCACTCGGACAGGGAGTTCACCCCTCCACTTT.

This clone has ten or more counts. The chain employs TRBV7-2 and TRBJ1-1; the D gene is possibly TRBD1 (6 bases). The germline gives CDR1 SGHTA, CDR2 FQGNSA. With 4 bases removed from V and 1 base from J, the gap between germline ends came to 13 bases. CDR3 size: 15 residues. CDR3 in DNA: TGTGCCAGCAGCTCTGGGGGCACCAGGAACACTGAAGCTTTCTTT. Amino acid sequence: CASSSGGTRNTEAFF.

V usage is TRBV13 and J usage is TRBJ1-6; D is unresolved. Trimming pared 3 bases from V and 8 bases from J, leaving 17 bases between. The CDR3 is 16 residues long. The germline CDR1 and CDR2 sequences are PRHDT and FYEKMQ (reference sequence). The CDR3 sequence is CASSLGGSAPYSPLHF. For the CDR3, the DNA is TGTGCCAGCAGCTTGGGAGGGTCAGCTCCTTATTCACCCCTCCACTTT. Together with reference TRBV13 and TRBJ1-6, the CDR3 gives the full variable domain: AAGVIQSPRHLIKEKRETATLKCYPIPRHDTVYWYQQGPGQDPQFLISFYEKMQSDKGSIPDRFSAQQFSDYHSELNMSSLELGDSALYFCASSLGGSAPYSPLHFGNGTRLTVT.

The DNA of the CDR3 is TGTGCCACCAGCAGAGATCGAACAGGGAAAGAGACCCAGTACTTC. Amino acids: CATSRDRTGKETQYF. The rearrangement uses TRBV15 and TRBJ2-5; D perhaps matches TRBD1 (6 bases). V was cut by 0 bases and J by 3 bases, with 11 bases left in between. The CDR3 loop spans 15 amino acids. Germline-derived CDR1 and CDR2 are LNHNV and YYDKDF (reference sequence).

The chain carries TRBV29-1 and TRBJ2-1, with 8 bases fitting TRBD2. Germline assignment: CDR1 SQVTM and CDR2 ANQGSEA. The CDR3 is 15 amino acids. J was trimmed by 6 bases and V by 1 base; bases with no gene match: 8. Written as DNA, the CDR3 is TGCAGCGTTGAAGGGCCAGCGGGAGTACTCAATGAGCAGTTCTTC. Translated: CSVEGPAGVLNEQFF.

The chain is built from TRBV2 and TRBJ2-7; D assignment may be TRBD1 or TRBD2 (7 bases each). The CDR3 consists of 13 residues. The germline V gene encodes CDR1 SNHLY and CDR2 FYNNEI. The V and J ends lost 11 bases and 4 bases respectively, with 18 bases between them. CDR3 coding DNA: TGTGCCTCCCAGGGGGAGGGCCGTTACGAGCAGTACTTC. This translates into CASQGEGRYEQYF.

This chain joins TRBV6-5 and TRBJ1-4; tentatively, D is TRBD1 (5 bases). CDR1 and CDR2 (germline): MNHEY, SVGAGI. The germline V and J ends were trimmed by 6 bases and 7 bases, with 15 bases remaining between them. This CDR3 comprises 14 residues. As DNA, the CDR3 is TGTGCCAGCAGCCCCCGGGGCGGTTCTGAAAAACTGTTTTTT. It codes for CASSPRGGSEKLFF.

The J gene is TRBJ2-2, the V gene TRBV7-2; 10 bases fit TRBD2. V dropped 2 bases and J dropped 4; count of bases not matched to a gene: 4. The CDR3 has 16 amino acids. Looked up from germline, CDR1 is SGHTA and CDR2 is FQGNSA. The CDR3 region is CASSLLAGGFTGELFF. The CDR3 region has the DNA TGTGCCAGCAGCTTATTAGCGGGAGGCTTCACCGGGGAGCTGTTTTTT.

The chain is built from TRBV7-9 and TRBJ1-2; the D gene is possibly TRBD1 (5 bases). V gave up 0 bases and J gave up 0 bases, with 8 bases separating them. There are 15 residues in the CDR3. Germline CDR1 is SEHNR and CDR2 is FQNEAQ (reference sequence). The CDR3 reads CASSLAGTANYGYTF. In DNA, the CDR3 is TGTGCCAGCAGCTTAGCCGGGACGGCTAACTATGGCTACACCTTC. Looking up the rest from reference TRBV7-9 and TRBJ1-2 gives the full variable domain: DTGVSQNPRHKITKRGQNVTFRCDPISEHNRLYWYRQTLGQGPEFLTYFQNEAQLEKSRLLSDRFSAERPKGSFSTLEIQRTEQGDSAMYLCASSLAGTANYGYTFGSGTRLTVV.

V gene TRBV12-3 or TRBV12-4 combines with J gene TRBJ2-5, with 8 bases matching TRBD2. Unmatched junction bases numbered 3, after V lost 5 bases and J lost 4 bases. The CDR3 is 13 amino acids. Written as DNA, the CDR3 is TGTGCCAGCAGTCCTACTAGCGGAGAGACCCAGTACTTC. It codes for CASSPTSGETQYF.

This clone has a handful of counts. CDR3 loop: CASSGITSAEQYF. DNA for the CDR3: TGCGCCAGCAGCGGAATTACTAGCGCCGAGCAGTACTTC. The V gene is TRBV5-1, the J gene TRBJ2-7, with 7 bases lining up with TRBD2. The germline gives CDR1 SGHRS, CDR2 YFSETQ. The CDR3 covers 13 residues. Unmatched junction bases numbered 7, after V lost 4 bases and J lost 6 bases.

The gene calls are TRBV5-4 and TRBJ2-1; 9 bases agree with TRBD2. Germline assignment: CDR1 SGHNT and CDR2 YYREEE (reference sequence). V dropped 3 bases and J dropped 5; count of bases not matched to a gene: 9. The length of the CDR3 is 16 residues. The CDR3 bases are TGTGCCAGCAGCTCCATGAAGCGGGAGGCGAACAATGAGCAGTTCTTC. It codes for CASSSMKREANNEQFF. Looking up the rest from reference TRBV5-4 and TRBJ2-1 gives the full variable domain: ETGVTQSPTHLIKTRGQQVTLRCSSQSGHNTVSWYQQALGQGPQFIFQYYREEENGRGNFPPRFSGLQFPNYSSELNVNALELDDSALYLCASSSMKREANNEQFFGPGTRLTVL.

The V gene is TRBV6-6, the J gene TRBJ2-5; TRBD2 agrees at 12 bases. CDR3 length: 15 residues. The V gene's germline CDR1 is MNHNY and CDR2 SVGAGI (reference sequence). V lost 1 base and J lost 5; bases outside the gene matches: 2. CDR3 region: CASSYYTSGRETQYF. Written as DNA, the CDR3 is TGTGCCAGCAGTTACTATACTAGCGGGAGGGAGACCCAGTACTTC.

This clone was picked up one time. The rearrangement joins TRBV30 to TRBJ2-1, with TRBD2 as a possible D gene (6 bases). Trimming took off 0 bases at V and 8 bases at J, with 20 bases between the two ends. Germline V gene data show CDR1 as GTSNPN and CDR2 as SVGIG (reference sequence). This CDR3 has 16 amino acids. The CDR3 DNA follows: TGTGCCTGGAGTGTACGAGGGCTACGCGGGGTCGATGAGCAGTTCTTC. This codes for CAWSVRGLRGVDEQFF.

This chain joins TRBV5-6 and TRBJ1-3; D is uncertain. V was trimmed by 0 bases and J by 4 bases, leaving 14 bases between them. Germline V CDR1 and CDR2: SGHDT, YYEEEE. CDR3 length: 16 residues. CDR3 loop: CASSLAYTRGGNTIYF. The CDR3 DNA follows: TGTGCCAGCAGCTTGGCCTACACCCGAGGAGGAAACACCATATATTTT. Using reference TRBV5-6 and TRBJ1-3 for the parts outside the CDR3, the full variable domain is DAGVTQSPTHLIKTRGQQVTLRCSPKSGHDTVSWYQQALGQGPQFIFQYYEEEERQRGNFPDRFSGHQFPNYSSELNVNALLLGDSALYLCASSLAYTRGGNTIYFGEGSWLTVV.

By share, this clone counts as medium-sized. V and J are TRBV29-1 and TRBJ2-1; tentatively, D is TRBD1 or TRBD2 (5 bases each). Germline CDR1 SQVTM, CDR2 ANQGSEA. The CDR3 has 11 residues. Trimming stripped 4 bases from V and 10 bases from J, with 11 bases between. As DNA, the CDR3 is TGCAGCGTTGGGGACCCCGGGGAGCAGTTCTTC. Encoded protein: CSVGDPGEQFF.

This clone has only a few counts. The chain combines TRBV4-1 with TRBJ2-1, with 9 bases that match TRBD1. From germline, CDR1 is MGHRA and CDR2 YSYEKL. V was pared by 4 bases and J by 4 bases, with 5 bases of the junction left unmatched. CDR3 length: 15 residues. The CDR3 sequence: CASSLRQGEYNEQFF. The CDR3 DNA is TGCGCCAGCAGCCTCCGACAGGGGGAATACAATGAGCAGTTCTTC.

This clone was observed a few times. The CDR3 region is CASVKDSPSEQFF. DNA for the CDR3: TGTGCCAGCGTCAAGGACAGTCCTAGTGAGCAGTTCTTC. V is TRBV5-4 and J is TRBJ2-1; D possibly corresponds to TRBD1 (6 bases). Per germline, CDR1 SGHNT and CDR2 YYREEE (reference sequence). The CDR3 covers 13 residues. V lost 7 bases and J 9 bases, leaving 17 bases between the germline ends.

V gene TRBV3-1 (or the pseudogene TRBV3-2) combines with J gene TRBJ2-5; D might be TRBD1 or TRBD2, each matching 5 bases. The CDR3 has 16 amino acids. With 0 bases removed from V and 5 bases from J, the gap between germline ends came to 16 bases. Germline CDR1 reads LGHDT; CDR2 reads YNNKEL (reference sequence). Here the CDR3 reads CASSQDLGPWGETQYF. As DNA, the CDR3 is TGTGCCAGCAGCCAAGATTTGGGACCCTGGGGGGAGACCCAGTACTTC.

V usage is TRBV11-1 and J usage is TRBJ2-7; 9 nucleotides align to TRBD1. V shed 4 bases and J 2 bases; nucleotides not matched to a gene: 3. CDR1 SGHAT and CDR2 FQDESV come from the germline V gene (reference sequence). The CDR3 covers 14 residues. This CDR3 reads CASSSDRGPYEQYF. CDR3 bases: TGTGCCAGCAGCTCGGACAGGGGCCCCTACGAGCAGTACTTC.